A selection of T cell receptor beta chains follows, all from one sample in a study of response to subunit inactivated influenza vaccine. TCRdb reprocessed the RT-PCR reads via MiXCR and lists one record per CDR3 protein. The repertoire consists of approximately 530,000 distinct CDR3 sequences, with approximately 7.7% occurring once and the leading ten covering 10% to 15%. This sample comprised PBMCs from blood, obtained around 25 months after vaccination. The receptors shown here come from a man aged 45 to 70 who received an inactivated influenza vaccine. The CDR3 runs from the conserved cysteine through the conserved F or W. The D gene is left open where the match is weak. The listing skips clone size in some rows; elsewhere it reads once, few, many or a size class.

d_gene	abundance	v_gene	j_gene	CDR3aa	CDR3nt
-	many	TRBV5-1	TRBJ1-4	CASSLSRNSLKGEKLFF	TGCGCCAGCAGCTTGAGTAGGAATTCCCTGAAGGGTGAAAAACTGTTTTTT
-	-	TRBV25-1	TRBJ2-2	CASSEFGATVTGELFF	TGTGCCAGCAGTGAATTCGGAGCTACCGTCACCGGGGAGCTGTTTTTT
TRBD1	many	TRBV5-1	TRBJ1-5	CASSPHPTGTEPQHF	TGCGCCAGCAGCCCACACCCGACAGGGACCGAGCCCCAGCATTTT
-	-	TRBV29-1	TRBJ2-1	CSATPRGRNNEQFF	TGCAGCGCCACCCCCCGGGGGAGAAACAATGAGCAGTTCTTC
-	many	TRBV20-1	TRBJ2-7	CSARGLAGNPYEQYF	TGCAGTGCTAGAGGCCTCGCAGGGAATCCCTACGAGCAGTACTTC
-	many	TRBV5-6	TRBJ2-7	CASSLAAGTPYEQYF	TGTGCCAGCAGCTTGGCGGCAGGGACACCCTACGAGCAGTACTTC
-	-	TRBV7-2	TRBJ2-5	CASSLITGGSTETQYF	TGTGCCAGCAGCCTGATTACAGGCGGAAGTACGGAGACCCAGTACTTC
TRBD1	-	TRBV7-9	TRBJ2-7	CASSLVGTGLDEQYF	TGTGCCAGCAGCTTAGTTGGGACAGGCCTCGACGAGCAGTACTTC
-	many	TRBV12-3/TRBV12-4	TRBJ2-1	CASSFSGTINEQFF	TGTGCCAGCAGTTTCTCCGGGACGATCAATGAGCAGTTCTTC
-	-	TRBV10-3	TRBJ1-1	CASRSSGGSTEAFF	TGTGCCAGCAGGTCGTCCGGGGGCTCCACTGAAGCTTTCTTT
TRBD2	few	TRBV29-1	TRBJ2-3	CSVDSGRKIDTQYF	TGCAGCGTCGATAGCGGGAGAAAGATTGATACGCAGTATTTT
-	many	TRBV5-1	TRBJ2-4	CASSGDIKNIQYF	TGCGCCAGCAGCGGGGACATAAAAAACATTCAGTACTTC
-	many	TRBV5-6	TRBJ2-7	CASSKVTGSQYF	TGTGCCAGCAGCAAAGTTACCGGGTCTCAGTACTTC
TRBD1	few	TRBV7-2	TRBJ2-3	CASSSTGTGSVNTQYF	TGTGCCAGCAGCTCGACCGGGACAGGGTCGGTTAATACGCAGTATTTT
TRBD1	few	TRBV30	TRBJ1-5	CAWGRQGLEPQHF	TGTGCCTGGGGCAGACAGGGGCTCGAGCCCCAGCATTTT
TRBD2	-	TRBV27	TRBJ2-7	CASSSGTSVPYEQYF	TGTGCCAGCAGTTCCGGGACTAGCGTTCCCTACGAGCAGTACTTC
-	many	TRBV5-1	TRBJ2-1	CASSLELVSYNEQFF	TGCGCCAGCAGCTTGGAGCTAGTGTCCTACAATGAGCAGTTCTTC
-	many	TRBV7-2	TRBJ1-1	CASSLGLSRGLMNTEAFF	TGTGCCAGCAGCTTAGGCTTATCGAGGGGTTTAATGAACACTGAAGCTTTCTTT
-	many	TRBV11-2	TRBJ2-3	CASTSVRARGDTQYF	TGTGCCAGCACCTCGGTTAGGGCCCGGGGAGATACGCAGTATTTT
-	few	TRBV27	TRBJ2-1	CASSLKRQGNEQFF	TGTGCCAGCAGTTTAAAAAGGCAGGGGAATGAGCAGTTCTTC
TRBD2	few	TRBV9	TRBJ2-7	CASSASAGVLDEQYF	TGTGCCAGCAGCGCGTCAGCGGGGGTCCTAGACGAGCAGTACTTC
-	few	TRBV12-3/TRBV12-4	TRBJ2-5	CASSTGLWETQYF	TGTGCCAGCAGCACGGGCTTATGGGAGACCCAGTACTTC
-	-	TRBV4-3	TRBJ2-5	CASSQERGMLKETQYF	TGCGCCAGCAGCCAAGAGAGGGGGATGTTAAAGGAGACCCAGTACTTC
-	many	TRBV4-3	TRBJ1-6	CASSQDWEGSALHF	TGCGCCAGCAGCCAAGATTGGGAGGGTAGCGCCCTCCACTTT
TRBD2	few	TRBV12-3/TRBV12-4	TRBJ2-1	CASSAGLVGEQFF	TGTGCCAGCAGCGCCGGACTAGTCGGTGAGCAGTTCTTC
TRBD1	few	TRBV6-1	TRBJ1-6	CASRAGGRSPLHF	TGTGCCAGCAGGGCAGGGGGTCGATCACCCCTCCACTTT
-	-	TRBV19	TRBJ2-6	CASTQNSGANVLTF	TGTGCCAGTACTCAAAACTCTGGGGCCAACGTCCTGACTTTC
-	many	TRBV29-1	TRBJ2-5	CSGKGVLIETQYF	TGCAGCGGCAAGGGGGTTCTGATAGAGACCCAGTACTTC
TRBD2	few	TRBV3-1	TRBJ2-1	CASSQIVRSLAANEQFF	TGTGCCAGCAGCCAAATCGTTCGTTCGCTAGCGGCCAATGAGCAGTTCTTC
-	-	TRBV10-1	TRBJ1-5	CATCRLHSNQPQHF	TGCGCCACCTGTAGACTCCATAGCAATCAGCCCCAGCATTTT
TRBD2	-	TRBV24-1	TRBJ2-3	CATSVLAGATDTQYF	TGTGCCACCAGTGTACTAGCGGGGGCCACAGATACGCAGTATTTT
-	many	TRBV5-1	TRBJ1-1	CASSLKGPNTEAFF	TGCGCCAGCAGCTTGAAGGGGCCGAACACTGAAGCTTTCTTT
-	-	TRBV20-1	TRBJ2-7	CSAAEPHYEQYF	TGCAGTGCTGCCGAACCCCACTACGAGCAGTACTTC
TRBD2	-	TRBV20-1	TRBJ2-1	CSARLGSGNYNEQFF	TGCAGTGCTAGACTTGGTAGCGGGAACTACAATGAGCAGTTCTTC
-	-	TRBV18	TRBJ1-5	CASSTVQLNQPQHF	TGTGCCAGCTCCACCGTCCAGTTGAATCAGCCCCAGCATTTT
-	many	TRBV5-1	TRBJ1-1	CASSSDLAGTEAFF	TGCGCCAGCAGCTCAGACTTGGCTGGCACTGAAGCTTTCTTT
TRBD2	many	TRBV10-2	TRBJ2-3	CASSETSGGSYIDTQYF	TGCGCCAGCAGCGAGACTAGCGGGGGGTCCTATATAGATACGCAGTATTTT